One and the same sample provided the 5 T cell receptor beta chains below, sequenced in a study of blood T cell repertoires in COVID-19. Produced via immunoSEQ multiplex PCR; TCRdb's table is partial and in-frame only. Here the sample spans 200,000 to 300,000 clones, around 84% being singletons. Sequencing input: peripheral blood. The receptor set was obtained from a man in his fifties or sixties with acute or convalescent COVID-19.

The V gene is TRBV7-8, the J gene TRBJ1-5; D gene uncertain. Per germline, CDR1 SGHVS and CDR2 FQNEAQ. Trimming stripped 2 bases from V and 2 bases from J, with 4 bases between. This CDR3 is built from 13 residues. The CDR3 sequence: CASSLRGNQPQHF. Written as DNA, the CDR3 is TGTGCCAGCAGCTTAAGAGGCAATCAGCCCCAGCATTTT. Using reference TRBV7-8 and TRBJ1-5 for the parts outside the CDR3, the full variable domain is GAGVSQSPRYKVAKRGQDVALRCDPISGHVSLFWYQQALGQGPEFLTYFQNEAQLDKSGLPSDRFFAERPEGSVSTLKIQRTQQEDSAVYLCASSLRGNQPQHFGDGTRLSIL.

V usage is TRBV3-1 (or the pseudogene TRBV3-2) and J usage is TRBJ1-2, with D possibly being TRBD1 (5 bases). Trimming took 0 bases from V and 8 from J, leaving 16 bases between them. The CDR3 contains 15 residues. Germline V lookup: CDR1 LGHDT, CDR2 YNNKEL (reference sequence). CDR3 protein: CASSQEGPAGDGYTF. The CDR3 region has the DNA TGTGCCAGCAGCCAAGAGGGGCCAGCAGGAGACGGCTACACCTTC.

V gene TRBV18 combines with J gene TRBJ1-3; maybe TRBD1 (6 bases). The ends were cut back, 3 bases at V and 0 bases at J, with 9 bases in the middle. Germline loops: CDR1 KGHSH, CDR2 LQKENI. This CDR3 region has 15 residues. CDR3 residues: CASSPWDISGNTIYF. The CDR3 DNA is TGTGCCAGCTCACCCTGGGACATCTCTGGAAACACCATATATTTT. The full variable domain, its missing parts supplied by reference TRBV18 and TRBJ1-3, is NAGVMQNPRHLVRRRGQEARLRCSPMKGHSHVYWYRQLPEEGLKFMVYLQKENIIDESGMPKERFSAEFPKEGPSILRIQQVVRGDSAAYFCASSPWDISGNTIYFGEGSWLTVV.

The gene calls are TRBV12-3 or TRBV12-4 and TRBJ2-7; D might be TRBD1 (5 bases). There are 12 residues in the CDR3. V was trimmed by 5 bases and J by 5 bases, leaving 10 bases between them. CDR3 sequence (DNA): TGTGCCAGCAGTCCACAGGCTAACGAGCAGTACTTC. It is translated as CASSPQANEQYF.

V is TRBV14 and J is TRBJ1-6; 8 bases align to TRBD1. Germline V gives CDR1 SGHDN, CDR2 FVKESK. The CDR3 sequence is 15 residues long. Trimming cost V 0 bases and J 7 bases; bases outside gene matches: 2. The CDR3: CASSQDWTGNSPLHF. The CDR3 DNA reads TGTGCCAGCAGCCAAGATTGGACAGGGAATTCACCCCTCCACTTT.